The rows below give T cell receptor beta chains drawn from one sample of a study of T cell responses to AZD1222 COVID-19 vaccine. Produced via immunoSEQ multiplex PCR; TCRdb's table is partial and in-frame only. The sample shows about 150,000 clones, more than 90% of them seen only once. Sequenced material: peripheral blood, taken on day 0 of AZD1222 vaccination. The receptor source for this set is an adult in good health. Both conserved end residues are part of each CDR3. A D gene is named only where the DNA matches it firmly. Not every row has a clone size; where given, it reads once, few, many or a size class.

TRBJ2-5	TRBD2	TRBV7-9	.	TGTGCCAGCAGCCCGAGCGGGGGGGCACAAGAGACCCAGTACTTC	CASSPSGGAQETQYF
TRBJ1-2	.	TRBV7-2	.	TGTGCCAGCAGCCTATGGACGGCAGCGAGCGCCTATGGCTACACCTTC	CASSLWTAASAYGYTF
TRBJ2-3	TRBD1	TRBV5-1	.	TGCGCCAGCAGCTTAGGGCAGGGGGCAACAGATACGCAGTATTTT	CASSLGQGATDTQYF
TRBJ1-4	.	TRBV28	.	TGTGCCAGCAGTTTATTGGAAAAACTGTTTTTT	CASSLLEKLFF
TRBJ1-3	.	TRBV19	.	TGTGCCAGTAGTAGTAATATGTTTCCGGGGGACTCTGGAAACACCATATATTTT	CASSSNMFPGDSGNTIYF
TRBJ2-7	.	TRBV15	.	TGTGCCACCAGCAGAGATAGGCCAGGCAATGGCTACGAGCAGTACTTC	CATSRDRPGNGYEQYF
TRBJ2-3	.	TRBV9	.	TGTGCCAGCAGCGCGGAGGTGGATGCCACAGATACGCAGTATTTT	CASSAEVDATDTQYF
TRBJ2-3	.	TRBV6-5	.	TGTGCCAGCAGTTCGGTGGCTAGCACAGATACGCAGTATTTT	CASSSVASTDTQYF
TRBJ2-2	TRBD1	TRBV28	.	TGTGCCAGCAGGGCGGACAGGTTGGGGACCGGGGAGCTGTTTTTT	CASRADRLGTGELFF
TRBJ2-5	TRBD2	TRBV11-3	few	TGTGCCAGCAGCACGTGGACTAGCGGGGGCCAAGAGACCCAGTACTTC	CASSTWTSGGQETQYF
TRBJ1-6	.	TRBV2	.	TGTGCCAGCAGTGACAGTTTGAATTCACCCCTCCACTTT	CASSDSLNSPLHF
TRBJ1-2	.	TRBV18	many	TGTGCCAGCTCACCCCCAACAGAAAGCTATGGCTACACCTTC	CASSPPTESYGYTF
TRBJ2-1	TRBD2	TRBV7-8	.	TGTGCCAGCAGCTTAGGAGCAGCGGGACGGTCCAATGAGCAGTTCTTC	CASSLGAAGRSNEQFF
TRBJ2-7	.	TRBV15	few	TGTGCCACCAGCAGAGATGACCAGTACGAGCAGTACTTC	CATSRDDQYEQYF
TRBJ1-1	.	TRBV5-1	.	TGCGCCAGCAGCCCCTCACTGGGGAGGGACACTGAAGCTTTCTTT	CASSPSLGRDTEAFF
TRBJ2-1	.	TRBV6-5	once	TGTGCCAGCAGTTGGACACGTACGGTCTACAATGAGCAGTTCTTC	CASSWTRTVYNEQFF
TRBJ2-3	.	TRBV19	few	TGTGCCAGTAGTCGCGGGGACACAGATACGCAGTATTTT	CASSRGDTDTQYF
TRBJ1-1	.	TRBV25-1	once	TGTGCCAGCAGTGACCCGGGACAAGGGGTCTCCACTGAAGCTTTCTTT	CASSDPGQGVSTEAFF
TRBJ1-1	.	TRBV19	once	TGTGCCAGTAGTTGGAAGGGCCAGGGGCGCGGGTTCGGTAGGAACACTGAAGCTTTCTTT	CASSWKGQGRGFGRNTEAFF
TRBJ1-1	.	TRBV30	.	TGTGCCTGGTTTCCGGGCGGGGGTAAACACTTT	CAWFPGGGKHF
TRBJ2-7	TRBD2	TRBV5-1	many	TGCGCCAGCAGTCGGGAGGGCCGGTACGAGCAGTACTTC	CASSREGRYEQYF
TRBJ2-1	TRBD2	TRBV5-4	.	TGTGCCAGCAGCTTTCCGATGACTAGCGGGGGGATTGAGCAGTTCTTC	CASSFPMTSGGIEQFF
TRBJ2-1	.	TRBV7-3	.	TGTGCCAGCAGCGCCACTAGAAACGGCAATGAGCAGTTCTTC	CASSATRNGNEQFF
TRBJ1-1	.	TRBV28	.	TGTGCCAGCAGTTTCGGTAGGGTCCGTGACACTGAAGCTTTCTTT	CASSFGRVRDTEAFF
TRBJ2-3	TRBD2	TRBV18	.	TGTGCCAGCTCACCAGGGACTAGCGGCAAGGGGGATACGCAGTATTTT	CASSPGTSGKGDTQYF
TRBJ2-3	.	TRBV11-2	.	TGTGCCAGCAGCTTTGGGGATTGGGGGCGAGGGGCCACAGATACGCAGTATTTT	CASSFGDWGRGATDTQYF
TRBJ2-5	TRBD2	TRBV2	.	TGTGCCACCAAGCGGGAATGGGAGGGAGAGACCCAGTACTTC	CATKREWEGETQYF
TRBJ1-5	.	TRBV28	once	TGTGCCAGCAGTTTATGGCCGGGCCAGCCCCAGCATTTT	CASSLWPGQPQHF
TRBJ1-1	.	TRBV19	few	TGTGCCAGTACTGCATCGGGGGGACGGATGAACACTGAAGCTTTCTTT	CASTASGGRMNTEAFF
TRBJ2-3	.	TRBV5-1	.	TGCGCCAGCAGCTTGTGGGGGGTAAGCACAGATACGCAGTATTTT	CASSLWGVSTDTQYF
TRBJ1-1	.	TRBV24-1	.	TGTGCCACCAGTGATCTACAGGGCGGCGGAGCTTTCTTT	CATSDLQGGGAFF
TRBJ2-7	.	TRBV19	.	TGTGCCAGTAGCGACGACCGACAGATGGACGAGCAGTACTTC	CASSDDRQMDEQYF
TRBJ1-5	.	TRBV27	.	TGTGCCAGCAGTTTGGGGGGGGCGGTAAGTCAGCCCCAGCATTTT	CASSLGGAVSQPQHF
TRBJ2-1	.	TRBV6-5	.	TGTGCCAGCAGTTACCGGGGGGAGCAGTTCTTC	CASSYRGEQFF
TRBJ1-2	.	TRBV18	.	TGTGCCAGCTCACCGGATGGGTCACCCTATGGCTACACCTTC	CASSPDGSPYGYTF
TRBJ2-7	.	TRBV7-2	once	TGTGCCAGCAGTAGACAGAGAGCCTACGAGCAGTACTTC	CASSRQRAYEQYF